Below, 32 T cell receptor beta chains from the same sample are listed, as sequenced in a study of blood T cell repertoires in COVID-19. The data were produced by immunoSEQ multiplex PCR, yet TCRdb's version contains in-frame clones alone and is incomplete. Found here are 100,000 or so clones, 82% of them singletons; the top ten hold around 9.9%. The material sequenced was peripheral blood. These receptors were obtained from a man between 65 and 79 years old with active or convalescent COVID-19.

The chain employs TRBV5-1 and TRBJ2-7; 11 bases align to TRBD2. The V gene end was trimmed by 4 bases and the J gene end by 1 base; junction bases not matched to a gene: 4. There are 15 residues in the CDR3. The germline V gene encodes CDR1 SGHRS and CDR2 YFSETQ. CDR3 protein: CASSAGTSGSYEQYF. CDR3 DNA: TGCGCCAGCAGCGCCGGGACTAGCGGTTCCTACGAGCAGTACTTC.

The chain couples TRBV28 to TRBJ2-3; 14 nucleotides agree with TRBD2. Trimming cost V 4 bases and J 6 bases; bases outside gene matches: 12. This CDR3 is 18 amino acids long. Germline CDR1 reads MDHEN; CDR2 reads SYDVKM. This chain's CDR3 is CASSYPGLAGARTDTQYF. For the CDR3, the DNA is TGTGCCAGCAGTTACCCGGGACTAGCGGGGGCGAGGACGGATACGCAGTATTTT.

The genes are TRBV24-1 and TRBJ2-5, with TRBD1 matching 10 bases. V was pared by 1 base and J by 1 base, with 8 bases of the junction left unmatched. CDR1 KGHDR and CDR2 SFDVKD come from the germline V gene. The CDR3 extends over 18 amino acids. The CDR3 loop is CATSDLGAGQGIQETQYF. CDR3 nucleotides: TGTGCCACCAGTGATTTAGGGGCGGGACAGGGGATCCAAGAGACCCAGTACTTC.

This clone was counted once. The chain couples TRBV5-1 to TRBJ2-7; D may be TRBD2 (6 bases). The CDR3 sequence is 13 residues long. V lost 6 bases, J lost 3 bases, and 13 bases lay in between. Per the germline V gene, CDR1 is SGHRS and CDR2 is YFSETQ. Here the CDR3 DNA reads TGCGCCAGCACCACGCCCGGGGGCTACGAGCAGTACTTC. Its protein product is CASTTPGGYEQYF.

In nucleotides, the CDR3 is TGTGCCAGCAGCTTAGGGGCAGGGATGATCCATTTT. It translates to CASSLGAGMIHF. The V call is TRBV11-3, the J call TRBJ1-5, with TRBD1 as a possible D gene (5 bases). The CDR3 covers 12 residues. The germline V gene has CDR1 SGHNT and CDR2 YENEEA. Trimming removed 1 base from V and 16 bases from J, with 14 bases in between.

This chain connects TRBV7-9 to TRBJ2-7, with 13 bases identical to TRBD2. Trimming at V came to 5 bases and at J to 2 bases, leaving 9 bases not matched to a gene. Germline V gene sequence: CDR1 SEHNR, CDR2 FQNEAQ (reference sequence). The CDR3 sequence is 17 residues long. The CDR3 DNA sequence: TGTGCCAGCAGCCCTAGGACTAGCGGGGGCCTAGCCTACGAGCAGTACTTC. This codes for CASSPRTSGGLAYEQYF.

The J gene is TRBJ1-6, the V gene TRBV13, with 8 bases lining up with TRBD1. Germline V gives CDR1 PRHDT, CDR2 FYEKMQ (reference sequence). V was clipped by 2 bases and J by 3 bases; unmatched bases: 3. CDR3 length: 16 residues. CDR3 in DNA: TGTGCCAGCAGCTTATACGGGACAGGCTATAATTCACCCCTCCACTTT. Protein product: CASSLYGTGYNSPLHF.

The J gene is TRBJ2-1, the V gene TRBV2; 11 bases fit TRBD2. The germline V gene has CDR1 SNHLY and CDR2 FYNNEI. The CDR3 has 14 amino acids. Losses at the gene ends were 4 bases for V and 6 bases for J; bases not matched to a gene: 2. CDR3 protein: CASSASGGLNEQFF. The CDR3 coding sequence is TGTGCCAGCAGTGCTAGCGGGGGGCTCAATGAGCAGTTCTTC.

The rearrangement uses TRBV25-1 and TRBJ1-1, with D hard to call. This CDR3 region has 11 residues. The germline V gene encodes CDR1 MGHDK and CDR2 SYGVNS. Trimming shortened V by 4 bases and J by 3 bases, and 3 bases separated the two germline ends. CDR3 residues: CASSAYTEAFF. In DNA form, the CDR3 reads TGTGCCAGCAGTGCCTACACTGAAGCTTTCTTT.

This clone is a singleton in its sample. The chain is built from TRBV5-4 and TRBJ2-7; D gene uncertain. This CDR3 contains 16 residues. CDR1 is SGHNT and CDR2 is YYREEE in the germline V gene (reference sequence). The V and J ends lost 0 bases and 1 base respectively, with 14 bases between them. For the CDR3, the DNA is TGTGCCAGCAGCTTGGGTTCGCGGCCGGCATCCTACGAGCAGTACTTC. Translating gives CASSLGSRPASYEQYF.

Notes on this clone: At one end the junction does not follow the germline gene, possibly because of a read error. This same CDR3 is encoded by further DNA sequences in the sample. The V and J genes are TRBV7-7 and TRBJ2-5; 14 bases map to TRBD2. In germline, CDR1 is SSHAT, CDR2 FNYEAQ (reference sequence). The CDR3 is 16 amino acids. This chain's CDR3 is CASSLGLAGGQETQYF. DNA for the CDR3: TGTGCTAGCAGCCTAGGACTAGCGGGGGGTCAAGAGACCCAGTACTTC. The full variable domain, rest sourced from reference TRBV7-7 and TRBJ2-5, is GAGVSQSPRYKVTKRGQDVTLRCDPISSHATLYWYQQALGQGPEFLTYFNYEAQPDKSGLPSDRFSAERPEGSISTLTIQRTEQRDSAMYRCASSLGLAGGQETQYFGPGTRLLVL.

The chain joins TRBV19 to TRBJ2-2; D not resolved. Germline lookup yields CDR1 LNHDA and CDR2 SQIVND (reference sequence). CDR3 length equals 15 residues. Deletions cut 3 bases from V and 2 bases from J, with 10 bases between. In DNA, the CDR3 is TGTGCCAGTAGTATGAAGAGACACAACACCGGGGAGCTGTTTTTT. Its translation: CASSMKRHNTGELFF.

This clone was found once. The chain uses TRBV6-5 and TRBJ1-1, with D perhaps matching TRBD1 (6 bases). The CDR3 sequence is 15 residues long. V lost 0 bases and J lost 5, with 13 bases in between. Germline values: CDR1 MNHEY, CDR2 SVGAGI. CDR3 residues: CASSYSFGGSTEAFF. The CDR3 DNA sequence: TGTGCCAGCAGTTACTCGTTTGGGGGCTCGACTGAAGCTTTCTTT.

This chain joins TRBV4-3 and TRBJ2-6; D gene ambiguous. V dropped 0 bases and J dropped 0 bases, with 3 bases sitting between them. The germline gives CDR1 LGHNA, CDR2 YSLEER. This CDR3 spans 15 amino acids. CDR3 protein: CASSQEHSGANVLTF. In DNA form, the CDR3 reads TGCGCCAGCAGCCAAGAACACTCTGGGGCCAACGTCCTGACTTTC.

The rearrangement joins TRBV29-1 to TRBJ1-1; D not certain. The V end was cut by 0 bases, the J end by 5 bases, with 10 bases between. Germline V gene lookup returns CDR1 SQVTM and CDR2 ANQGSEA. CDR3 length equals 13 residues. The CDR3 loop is CSVEDEQTTEAFF. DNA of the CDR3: TGCAGCGTTGAAGATGAACAGACGACTGAAGCTTTCTTT.

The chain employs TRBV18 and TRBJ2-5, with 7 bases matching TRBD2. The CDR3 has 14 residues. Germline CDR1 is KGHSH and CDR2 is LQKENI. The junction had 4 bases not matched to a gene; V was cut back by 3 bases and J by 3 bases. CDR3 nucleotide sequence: TGTGCCAGCTCACCCCTGGGGGGGAAAGAGACCCAGTACTTC. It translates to CASSPLGGKETQYF.

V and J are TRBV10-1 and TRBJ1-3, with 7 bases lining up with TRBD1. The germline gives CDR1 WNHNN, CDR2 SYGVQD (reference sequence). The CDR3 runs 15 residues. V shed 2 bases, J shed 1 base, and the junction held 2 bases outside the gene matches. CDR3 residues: CASSEGTASGNTIYF. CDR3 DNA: TGCGCCAGCAGTGAGGGGACAGCGTCTGGAAACACCATATATTTT.

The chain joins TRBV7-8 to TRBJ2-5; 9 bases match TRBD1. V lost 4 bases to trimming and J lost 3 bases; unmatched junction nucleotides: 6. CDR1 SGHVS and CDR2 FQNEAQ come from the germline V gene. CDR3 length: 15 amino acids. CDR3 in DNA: TGTGCCAGCAGCTCAAGGGGGACAGGGAAAGAGACCCAGTACTTC. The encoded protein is CASSSRGTGKETQYF.

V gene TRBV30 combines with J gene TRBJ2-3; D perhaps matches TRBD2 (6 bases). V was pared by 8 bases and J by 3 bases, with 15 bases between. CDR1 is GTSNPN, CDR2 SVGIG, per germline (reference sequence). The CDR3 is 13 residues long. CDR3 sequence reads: CARLEVWTDTQYF. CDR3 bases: TGTGCCAGACTAGAGGTCTGGACAGATACGCAGTATTTT.

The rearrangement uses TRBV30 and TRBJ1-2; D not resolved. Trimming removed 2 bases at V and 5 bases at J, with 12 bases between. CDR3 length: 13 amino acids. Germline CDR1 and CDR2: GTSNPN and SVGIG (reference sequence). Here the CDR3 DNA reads TGTGCCTGGAGTCCATCCGGGAATTATGGCTACACCTTC. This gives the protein CAWSPSGNYGYTF.

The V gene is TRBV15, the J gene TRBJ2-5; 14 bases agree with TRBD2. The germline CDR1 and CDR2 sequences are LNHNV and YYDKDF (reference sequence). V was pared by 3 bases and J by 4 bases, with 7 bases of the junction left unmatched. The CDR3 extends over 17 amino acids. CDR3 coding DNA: TGTGCCACCAGCAGCCGACTAGCGGGGGGGCGGGGAGAGACCCAGTACTTC. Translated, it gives CATSSRLAGGRGETQYF.

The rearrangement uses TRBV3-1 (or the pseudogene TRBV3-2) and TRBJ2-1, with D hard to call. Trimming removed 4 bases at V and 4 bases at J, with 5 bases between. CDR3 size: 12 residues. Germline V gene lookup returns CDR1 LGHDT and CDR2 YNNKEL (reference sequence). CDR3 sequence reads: CASSRSYNEQFF. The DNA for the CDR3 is TGTGCCAGCAGCCGCAGTTACAATGAGCAGTTCTTC.

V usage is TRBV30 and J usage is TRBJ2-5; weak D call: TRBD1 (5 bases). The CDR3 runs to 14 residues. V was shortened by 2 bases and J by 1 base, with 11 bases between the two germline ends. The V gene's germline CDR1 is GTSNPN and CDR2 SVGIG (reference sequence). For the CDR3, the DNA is TGTGCCTGGAGTCCCCGACAGTCCCAAGAGACCCAGTACTTC. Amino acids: CAWSPRQSQETQYF.

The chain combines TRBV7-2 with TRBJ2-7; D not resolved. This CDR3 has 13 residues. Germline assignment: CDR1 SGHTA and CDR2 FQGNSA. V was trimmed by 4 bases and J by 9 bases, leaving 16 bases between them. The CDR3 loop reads CASSSTFPKAQYF. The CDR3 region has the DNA TGTGCCAGCAGCTCGACTTTTCCGAAAGCGCAGTACTTC.

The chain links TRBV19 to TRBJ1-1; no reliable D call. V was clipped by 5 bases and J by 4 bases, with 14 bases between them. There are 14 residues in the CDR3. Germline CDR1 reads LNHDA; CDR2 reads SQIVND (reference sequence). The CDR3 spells CASSSAPRGTEAFF. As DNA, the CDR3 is TGTGCCAGTAGTTCCGCCCCCCGGGGCACTGAAGCTTTCTTT.

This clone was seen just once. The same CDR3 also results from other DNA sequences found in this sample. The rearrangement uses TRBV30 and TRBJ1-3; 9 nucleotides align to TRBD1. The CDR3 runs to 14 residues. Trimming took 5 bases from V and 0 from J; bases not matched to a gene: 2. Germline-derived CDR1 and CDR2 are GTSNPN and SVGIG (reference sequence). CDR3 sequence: CAWGTGSSGNTIYF. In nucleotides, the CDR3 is TGTGCCTGGGGGACAGGGAGCTCTGGAAACACCATATATTTT. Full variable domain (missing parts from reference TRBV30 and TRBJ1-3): SQTIHQWPATLVQPVGSPLSLECTVEGTSNPNLYWYRQAAGRGLQLLFYSVGIGQISSEVPQNLSASRPQDRQFILSSKKLLLSDSGFYLCAWGTGSSGNTIYFGEGSWLTVV.

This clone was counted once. The CDR3 DNA is TGTGCCAGCAGATGGACAGGGATAGCCGGGGAGCTGTTTTTT. Translated: CASRWTGIAGELFF. The gene calls are TRBV3-1 (or the pseudogene TRBV3-2) and TRBJ2-2; 8 bases match TRBD1. The CDR3 covers 14 residues. V was pared by 6 bases and J by 6 bases, with 6 bases of the junction left unmatched. Per the germline V gene, CDR1 is LGHDT and CDR2 is YNNKEL (reference sequence).

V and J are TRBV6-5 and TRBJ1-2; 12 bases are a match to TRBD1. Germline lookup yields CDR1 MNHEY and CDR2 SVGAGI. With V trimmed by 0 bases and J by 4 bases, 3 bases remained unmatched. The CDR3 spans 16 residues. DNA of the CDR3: TGTGCCAGCAGTTACTCAGGGACAGGGGGCGGCTATGGCTACACCTTC. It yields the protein CASSYSGTGGGYGYTF.

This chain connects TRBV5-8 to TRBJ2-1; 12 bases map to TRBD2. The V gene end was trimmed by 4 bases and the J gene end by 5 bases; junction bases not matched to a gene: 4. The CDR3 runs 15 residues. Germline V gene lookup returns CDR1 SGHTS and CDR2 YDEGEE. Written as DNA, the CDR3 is TGTGCCAGCAGCCTCGGACTAGCGGGGAACAATGAGCAGTTCTTC. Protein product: CASSLGLAGNNEQFF.

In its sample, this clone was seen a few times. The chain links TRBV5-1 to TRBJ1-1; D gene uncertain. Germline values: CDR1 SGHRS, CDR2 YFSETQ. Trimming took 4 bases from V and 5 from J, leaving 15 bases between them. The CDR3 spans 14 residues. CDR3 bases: TGCGCCAGCAGCCGGGCGGGAGCAGAAACTGAAGCTTTCTTT. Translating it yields CASSRAGAETEAFF.

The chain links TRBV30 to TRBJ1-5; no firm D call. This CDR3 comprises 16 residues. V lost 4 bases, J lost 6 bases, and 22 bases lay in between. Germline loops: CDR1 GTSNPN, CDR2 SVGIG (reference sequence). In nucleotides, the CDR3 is TGTGCCTGGACCCCCTTTGGGCAGGAGGTAGGTCAGCCCCAGCATTTT. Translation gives CAWTPFGQEVGQPQHF.

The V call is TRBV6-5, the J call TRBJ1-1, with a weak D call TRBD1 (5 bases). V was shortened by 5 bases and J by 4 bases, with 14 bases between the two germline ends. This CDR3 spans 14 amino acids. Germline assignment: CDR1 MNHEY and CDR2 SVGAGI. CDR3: CASSIRGVRTEAFF. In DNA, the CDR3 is TGTGCCAGCAGTATTAGGGGTGTCCGCACTGAAGCTTTCTTT.